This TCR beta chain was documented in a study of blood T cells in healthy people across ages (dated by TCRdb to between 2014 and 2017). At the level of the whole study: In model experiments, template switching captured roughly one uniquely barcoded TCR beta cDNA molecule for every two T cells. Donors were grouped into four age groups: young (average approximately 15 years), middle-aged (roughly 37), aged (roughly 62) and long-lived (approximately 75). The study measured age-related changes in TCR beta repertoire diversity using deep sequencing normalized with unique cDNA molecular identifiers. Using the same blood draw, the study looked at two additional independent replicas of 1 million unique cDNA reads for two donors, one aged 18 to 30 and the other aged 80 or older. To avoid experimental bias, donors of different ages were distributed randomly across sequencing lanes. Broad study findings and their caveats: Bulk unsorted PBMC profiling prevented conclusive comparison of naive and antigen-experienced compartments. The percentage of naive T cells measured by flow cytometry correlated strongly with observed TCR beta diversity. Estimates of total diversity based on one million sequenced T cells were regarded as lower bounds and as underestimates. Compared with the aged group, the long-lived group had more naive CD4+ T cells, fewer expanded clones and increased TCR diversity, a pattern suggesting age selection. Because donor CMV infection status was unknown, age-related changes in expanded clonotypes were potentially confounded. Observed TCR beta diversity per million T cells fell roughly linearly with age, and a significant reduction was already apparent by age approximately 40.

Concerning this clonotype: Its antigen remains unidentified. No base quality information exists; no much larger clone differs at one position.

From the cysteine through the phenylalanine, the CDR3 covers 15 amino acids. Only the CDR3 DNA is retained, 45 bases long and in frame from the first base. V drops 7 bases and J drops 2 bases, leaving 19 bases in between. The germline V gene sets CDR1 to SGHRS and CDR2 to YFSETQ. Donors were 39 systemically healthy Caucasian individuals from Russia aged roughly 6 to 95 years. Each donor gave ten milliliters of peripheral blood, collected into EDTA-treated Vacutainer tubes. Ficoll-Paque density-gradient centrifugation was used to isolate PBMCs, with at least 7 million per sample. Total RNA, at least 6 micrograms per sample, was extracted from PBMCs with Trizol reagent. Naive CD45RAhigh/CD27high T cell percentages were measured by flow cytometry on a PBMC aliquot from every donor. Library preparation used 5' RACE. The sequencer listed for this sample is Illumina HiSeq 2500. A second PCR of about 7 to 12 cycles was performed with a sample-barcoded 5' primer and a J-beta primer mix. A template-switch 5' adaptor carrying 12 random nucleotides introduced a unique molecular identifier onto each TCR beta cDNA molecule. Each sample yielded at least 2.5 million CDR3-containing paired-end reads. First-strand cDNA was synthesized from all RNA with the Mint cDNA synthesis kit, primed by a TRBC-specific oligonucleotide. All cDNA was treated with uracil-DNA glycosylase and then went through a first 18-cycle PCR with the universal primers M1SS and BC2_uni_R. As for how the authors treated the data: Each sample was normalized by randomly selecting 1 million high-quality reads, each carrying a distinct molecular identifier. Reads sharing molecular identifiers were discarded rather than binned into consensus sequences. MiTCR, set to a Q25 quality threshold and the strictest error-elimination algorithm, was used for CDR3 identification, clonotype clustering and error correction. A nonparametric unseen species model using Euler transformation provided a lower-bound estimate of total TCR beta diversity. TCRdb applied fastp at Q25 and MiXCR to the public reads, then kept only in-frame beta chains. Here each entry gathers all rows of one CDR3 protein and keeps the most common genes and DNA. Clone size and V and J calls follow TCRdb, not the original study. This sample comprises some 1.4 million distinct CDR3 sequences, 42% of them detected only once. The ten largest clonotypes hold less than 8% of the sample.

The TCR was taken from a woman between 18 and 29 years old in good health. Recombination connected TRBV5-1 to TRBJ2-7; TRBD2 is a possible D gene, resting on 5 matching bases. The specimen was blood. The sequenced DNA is TGCGCCAGCCGACGGACGGAGGACCTGACCTACGAGCAGTACTTC. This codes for CASRRTEDLTYEQYF.